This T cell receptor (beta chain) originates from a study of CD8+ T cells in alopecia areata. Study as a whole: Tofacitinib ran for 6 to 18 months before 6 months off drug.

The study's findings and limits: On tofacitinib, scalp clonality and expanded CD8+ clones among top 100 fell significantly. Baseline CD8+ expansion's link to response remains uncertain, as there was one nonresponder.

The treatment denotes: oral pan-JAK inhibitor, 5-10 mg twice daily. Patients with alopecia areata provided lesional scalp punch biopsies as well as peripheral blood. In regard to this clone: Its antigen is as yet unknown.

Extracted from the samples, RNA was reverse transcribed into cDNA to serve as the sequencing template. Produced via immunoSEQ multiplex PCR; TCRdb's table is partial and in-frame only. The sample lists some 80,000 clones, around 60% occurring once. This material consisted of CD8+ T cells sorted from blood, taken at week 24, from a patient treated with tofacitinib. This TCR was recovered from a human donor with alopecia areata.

In DNA, the CDR3 is TGTGCCAGCAGTTACGGTCGGAACGAGCAGTACTTC. Translated: CASSYGRNEQYF. The J gene is TRBJ2-7, the V gene TRBV6-7; D gene uncertain. TRBV6-7 is treated as an ORF (open reading frame) with a function not yet certain. The V end lost 2 bases, the J end lost 5 bases, and 7 bases lay between the germline ends. There are 12 residues in the CDR3.